The rows below give T cell receptor beta chains drawn from one sample of a study of T cells in Graves' hyperthyroidism and ophthalmopathy. MiXCR was run by TCRdb on the multiplex PCR reads, yielding one entry per CDR3 protein. Of 85,000 to 110,000 distinct CDR3 sequences in the sample, about 45% were seen once. The sample consisted of blood. The receptors here all came from a man aged 35-49 years with Graves' hyperthyroidism. Both conserved end residues are part of each CDR3. A D gene is named only where the DNA matches it firmly. Size is stated for part of the rows, as once, few or many counts, or as a class when the clone is expanded.

size: .
J: TRBJ2-3
D: .
V: TRBV7-2
CDR3: CASSLTSTYTQYF
DNA: TGTGCCAGCAGCTTAACCAGTACATATACGCAGTATTTT

size: .
J: TRBJ1-6
D: .
V: TRBV6-5
CDR3: CASSFKGDYSPLHF
DNA: TGTGCCAGCAGTTTCAAAGGGGATTATTCACCCCTCCACTTT

size: .
J: TRBJ2-1
D: .
V: TRBV7-3
CDR3: CASSAWPGVGNEQFF
DNA: TGTGCCAGCAGCGCTTGGCCGGGAGTAGGCAATGAGCAGTTCTTC

size: .
J: TRBJ1-2
D: .
V: TRBV29-1
CDR3: CSVEVRGGSTF
DNA: TGCAGCGTTGAAGTCCGGGGTGGTAGCACCTTC

size: .
J: TRBJ2-1
D: .
V: TRBV20-1
CDR3: CSANLGDEQFF
DNA: TGCAGTGCTAATCTGGGGGATGAGCAGTTCTTC

size: .
J: TRBJ2-7
D: TRBD2
V: TRBV30
CDR3: CAWRREGHHEQYF
DNA: TGTGCCTGGAGGCGGGAGGGCCATCATGAGCAGTACTTC

size: few
J: TRBJ1-6
D: .
V: TRBV28
CDR3: CASSLSRQALNSPLHF
DNA: TGTGCCAGCAGTTTGTCCCGACAGGCCCTTAATTCACCCCTCCACTTT

size: .
J: TRBJ2-1
D: .
V: TRBV7-2
CDR3: CASSRGGSSYNEQFF
DNA: TGTGCCAGCAGCCGCGGGGGCAGCTCCTACAATGAGCAGTTCTTC

size: many
J: TRBJ1-2
D: .
V: TRBV28
CDR3: CASSRTGYGYTF
DNA: TGTGCCAGCAGTCGGACGGGTTATGGCTACACCTTC

size: many
J: TRBJ2-7
D: .
V: TRBV20-1
CDR3: CSARATGREQYF
DNA: TGCAGTGCTAGAGCGACAGGTCGGGAGCAGTACTTC

size: few
J: TRBJ1-6
D: .
V: TRBV7-3
CDR3: CASSKSGQIYNSPLHF
DNA: TGTGCCAGCAGTAAGTCAGGACAGATCTATAATTCACCCCTCCACTTT

size: .
J: TRBJ1-5
D: .
V: TRBV10-3
CDR3: CAISLDATGLGQPQHF
DNA: TGTGCCATCAGTTTAGACGCAACAGGCCTCGGGCAGCCCCAGCATTTT

size: .
J: TRBJ2-1
D: TRBD2
V: TRBV28
CDR3: CASSPHHSGRAENEQFF
DNA: TGTGCCAGCAGTCCCCACCATAGCGGGAGGGCCGAGAATGAGCAGTTCTTC

size: many
J: TRBJ2-5
D: TRBD1
V: TRBV7-2
CDR3: CASRRDRGETQYF
DNA: TGTGCCAGCAGACGGGACAGGGGAGAGACCCAGTACTTC

size: .
J: TRBJ1-1
D: TRBD1
V: TRBV20-1
CDR3: CSARARTGVIAEAFF
DNA: TGCAGTGCTAGAGCGAGGACAGGGGTAATCGCGGAAGCTTTCTTT

size: .
J: TRBJ2-1
D: .
V: TRBV7-9
CDR3: CASSQGADNEQFF
DNA: TGTGCCAGCAGTCAAGGAGCAGACAATGAGCAGTTCTTC

size: .
J: TRBJ1-5
D: .
V: TRBV7-2
CDR3: CASSRQHRWQPPQHF
DNA: TGTGCCAGCAGCCGACAACACAGGTGGCAACCGCCCCAGCATTTT

size: .
J: TRBJ2-7
D: TRBD1
V: TRBV6-5
CDR3: CASQPGQEFYEQYF
DNA: TGTGCCAGTCAGCCTGGACAGGAATTCTACGAGCAGTACTTC

size: .
J: TRBJ2-1
D: TRBD1
V: TRBV29-1
CDR3: CSAHGTASYNEQFF
DNA: TGCAGCGCCCACGGGACAGCCTCCTACAATGAGCAGTTCTTC

size: many
J: TRBJ1-2
D: .
V: TRBV7-9
CDR3: CASSSIYGYTF
DNA: TGTGCCAGCAGTTCAATTTATGGCTACACCTTC

size: few
J: TRBJ1-1
D: TRBD1
V: TRBV2
CDR3: CASKTGGGTEAFF
DNA: TGTGCCAGCAAGACAGGGGGCGGCACTGAAGCTTTCTTT

size: once
J: TRBJ2-2
D: TRBD1
V: TRBV20-1
CDR3: CSARGAGTVNTGELFF
DNA: TGCAGTGCTAGGGGGGCAGGGACAGTGAACACCGGGGAGCTGTTTTTT

size: .
J: TRBJ2-2
D: .
V: TRBV20-1
CDR3: CSAPNGELFF
DNA: TGCAGTGCTCCTAACGGGGAGCTGTTTTTT

size: many
J: TRBJ2-7
D: .
V: TRBV7-7
CDR3: CASSHPGRSYEQYF
DNA: TGTGCTAGCAGCCATCCGGGACGGTCCTACGAGCAGTACTTC

size: many
J: TRBJ2-5
D: .
V: TRBV7-9
CDR3: CASSHRDLRWETQYF
DNA: TGTGCCAGCAGCCACCGGGACTTACGGTGGGAGACCCAGTACTTC

size: .
J: TRBJ2-3
D: TRBD1
V: TRBV6-5
CDR3: CASSPTGVTQYF
DNA: TGTGCCAGCAGTCCGACAGGGGTTACGCAGTATTTT

size: many
J: TRBJ2-6
D: .
V: TRBV29-1
CDR3: CSVVVGLGANVLTF
DNA: TGCAGCGTTGTTGTGGGGCTTGGGGCCAACGTCCTGACTTTC

size: .
J: TRBJ2-6
D: .
V: TRBV6-1
CDR3: CTSSSGANVLTF
DNA: TGTACCAGCAGCTCAGGGGCCAACGTCCTGACGTTC

size: many
J: TRBJ2-5
D: .
V: TRBV10-1
CDR3: CASSGADKETQYF
DNA: TGCGCCAGCAGTGGAGCAGACAAAGAGACCCAGTACTTC

size: .
J: TRBJ2-3
D: TRBD1
V: TRBV19
CDR3: CASAMTGDLTDTQYF
DNA: TGTGCCAGTGCGATGACAGGGGATCTCACAGATACGCAGTATTTT